This T cell receptor (beta chain) stems from a study of T-cell memory formation after mild COVID-19. MiXCR, run by TCRdb on the 5' RACE reads, gives a single entry per CDR3 protein. Of approximately 440,000 distinct CDR3 sequences listed, 15% to 20% were seen once; the top ten hold roughly 8%. After removal of 6 bases from V and 0 bases from J, the junction contained 5 bases not matched to a gene. CDR3 length: 15 residues. The germline V gene has CDR1 KGHSH and CDR2 LQKENI. The sample comprised PBMCs or a T cell subset sorted from them (not recorded which). V usage is TRBV18 and J usage is TRBJ1-3; TRBD1 agrees at 7 bases. This TCR derives from an adult woman who had mild COVID-19 (a few samples of this study predate the infection). Cell type and time point are not known. CDR3 protein: CASSHGTDSGNTIYF. CDR3 in DNA: TGTGCCAGCTCGCACGGGACAGACTCTGGAAACACCATATATTTT.